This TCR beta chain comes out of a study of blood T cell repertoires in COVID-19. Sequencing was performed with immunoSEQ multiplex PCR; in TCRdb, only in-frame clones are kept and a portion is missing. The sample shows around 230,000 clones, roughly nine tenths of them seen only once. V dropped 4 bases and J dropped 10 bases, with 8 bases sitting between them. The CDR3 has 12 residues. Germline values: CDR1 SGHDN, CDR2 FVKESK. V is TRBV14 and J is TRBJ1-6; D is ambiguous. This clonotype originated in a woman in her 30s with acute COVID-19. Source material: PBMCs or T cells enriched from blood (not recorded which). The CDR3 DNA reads TGTGCCAGCAGCCCTAGCGAGTCACCCCTCCACTTT. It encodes CASSPSESPLHF.